These 11 T cell receptor beta chains originate from one sample sequenced in a study of blood T cell repertoires in COVID-19 (dated by TCRdb to 2018 to 2021). Receptor libraries were prepared by the immunoSEQ multiplex PCR assay. What TCRdb holds here is the immuneACCESS table cut down to in-frame rearrangements. Part of the clones is not present; checked against another copy, under half of the missing clones reflect an unresolved V gene, and the others are unexplained. The sample yields more than 100,000 clones; about 80% were counted once. The ten largest clones add up to under 20% of the sample. The specimen sequenced was peripheral blood. The source of these receptors is a man in his 60s with active or convalescent COVID-19.

The rearrangement links TRBV6-2 or TRBV6-3 to TRBJ1-2; no clear D. The V end lost 2 bases, the J end lost 2 bases, and 15 bases lay between the germline ends. The CDR3 runs to 16 residues. Germline CDR1 is MNHEY and CDR2 is SVGEGT. The CDR3 DNA follows: TGTGCCAGCAGTTACGGTAGTCCGCCACCCAACTATGGCTACACCTTC. Encoded protein: CASSYGSPPPNYGYTF.

A few counts support this clone. This chain uses TRBV28 with TRBJ1-3; TRBD1 aligns across 7 bases. Germline loops: CDR1 MDHEN, CDR2 SYDVKM. Trimming removed 5 bases from V and 4 bases from J; junction bases left unmatched: 8. The CDR3 length is 15 residues. CDR3 loop: CASSQIQGSGNTIYF. For the CDR3, the DNA is TGTGCCAGCAGTCAAATACAGGGGTCAGGAAACACCATATATTTT.

Remarks on this clone: Compared with germline, one end of the junction differs, possibly owing to a read error. The V call is TRBV7-6, the J call TRBJ2-3; weak D call: TRBD2 (7 bases). The CDR3 has 17 residues. CDR1 SGHVS and CDR2 FNYEAQ come from the germline V gene. In DNA, the CDR3 is TGTGCCAGCAGCGTAGCGTCGGGGGGCAGGCCCACAGATACGCAGTATTTT. Translating it yields CASSVASGGRPTDTQYF.

This rearrangement joins TRBV4-1 to TRBJ1-5; perhaps TRBD1 as D (5 bases). Germline values: CDR1 MGHRA, CDR2 YSYEKL. Deletions cut 1 base from V and 7 bases from J, with 14 bases between. CDR3 length equals 15 residues. In DNA form, the CDR3 reads TGCGCCAGCAGCCAAGTCGGCGGGGGTGGGCAGCCCCAGCATTTT. Translating it yields CASSQVGGGGQPQHF.

The chain couples TRBV5-8 to TRBJ2-7; tentatively, D is TRBD1 (6 bases). CDR3 size: 14 residues. Trimming took off 6 bases at V and 5 bases at J, with 18 bases between the two ends. The germline CDR1 and CDR2 sequences are SGHTS and YDEGEE. Here the CDR3 DNA reads TGTGCCAGCAACAAAATACAGGGATGGGACGAGCAGTACTTC. It codes for CASNKIQGWDEQYF. The variable domain in full, completed from reference TRBV5-8 and TRBJ2-7, reads EAGVTQSPTHLIKTRGQQATLRCSPISGHTSVYWYQQALGLGLQFLLWYDEGEERNRGNFPPRFSGRQFPNYSSELNVNALELEDSALYLCASNKIQGWDEQYFGPGTRLTVT.

This clone was found a few times. The genes are TRBV11-2 and TRBJ2-7; D possibly corresponds to TRBD2 (6 bases). CDR3 size: 14 residues. CDR1 and CDR2 (germline): SGHAT, FQNNGV. Trimming removed 7 bases from V and 4 bases from J, with 17 bases in between. The CDR3 reads CASNTVGGDYEQYF. For the CDR3, the DNA is TGTGCCAGCAACACTGTGGGGGGAGATTACGAGCAGTACTTC.

The chain is built from TRBV5-1 and TRBJ2-1, with TRBD1 identical over 10 bases. Germline V gene sequence: CDR1 SGHRS, CDR2 YFSETQ. The CDR3 loop spans 13 amino acids. With V trimmed by 5 bases and J by 9 bases, 5 bases remained unmatched. The CDR3 is CASRIGTGVEQFF. Written as DNA, the CDR3 is TGCGCCAGCAGAATCGGGACAGGGGTTGAGCAGTTCTTC.

The gene calls are TRBV7-9 and TRBJ2-7; 8 nucleotides line up with TRBD2. The trim removed 1 base at V and 2 bases at J, leaving 1 base unmatched. CDR3 length: 14 amino acids. CDR1 SEHNR and CDR2 FQNEAQ come from the germline V gene (reference sequence). CDR3 amino acids: CASSLGGLAYEQYF. DNA for the CDR3: TGTGCCAGCAGCTTAGGGGGACTAGCCTACGAGCAGTACTTC.

The V call is TRBV7-9, the J call TRBJ2-7; TRBD1 matches 7 bases. J gave up 3 bases and V 5 bases, and 7 bases lay outside the gene matches. CDR3 length equals 14 residues. Germline loops: CDR1 SEHNR, CDR2 FQNEAQ (reference sequence). The chain's CDR3 is CASSPDRSFYEQYF. For the CDR3, the DNA is TGTGCCAGCAGCCCGGACAGGAGTTTCTACGAGCAGTACTTC.

The gene calls are TRBV7-9 and TRBJ2-7, with D possibly being TRBD2 (5 bases). The germline V and J ends were trimmed by 5 bases and 1 base, with 21 bases remaining between them. Per germline, CDR1 SEHNR and CDR2 FQNEAQ (reference sequence). CDR3 length equals 17 residues. CDR3 coding DNA: TGTGCCAGCAGCCACTTGGAGGCTCCTCGGGTGTCCTACGAGCAGTACTTC. Its protein is CASSHLEAPRVSYEQYF. Full variable domain (remainder filled in from reference TRBV7-9 and TRBJ2-7): DTGVSQNPRHKITKRGQNVTFRCDPISEHNRLYWYRQTLGQGPEFLTYFQNEAQLEKSRLLSDRFSAERPKGSFSTLEIQRTEQGDSAMYLCASSHLEAPRVSYEQYFGPGTRLTVT.

The rearrangement uses TRBV15 and TRBJ2-1; 7 positions agree with TRBD2. The CDR3 has 19 residues. V shed 0 bases and J 5 bases; nucleotides not matched to a gene: 16. Germline CDR1 LNHNV, CDR2 YYDKDF (reference sequence). The CDR3 protein is CATSRDLSLVLAVNNEQFF. The CDR3 bases are TGTGCCACCAGCAGAGATCTGAGCTTGGTGCTAGCGGTAAACAATGAGCAGTTCTTC.